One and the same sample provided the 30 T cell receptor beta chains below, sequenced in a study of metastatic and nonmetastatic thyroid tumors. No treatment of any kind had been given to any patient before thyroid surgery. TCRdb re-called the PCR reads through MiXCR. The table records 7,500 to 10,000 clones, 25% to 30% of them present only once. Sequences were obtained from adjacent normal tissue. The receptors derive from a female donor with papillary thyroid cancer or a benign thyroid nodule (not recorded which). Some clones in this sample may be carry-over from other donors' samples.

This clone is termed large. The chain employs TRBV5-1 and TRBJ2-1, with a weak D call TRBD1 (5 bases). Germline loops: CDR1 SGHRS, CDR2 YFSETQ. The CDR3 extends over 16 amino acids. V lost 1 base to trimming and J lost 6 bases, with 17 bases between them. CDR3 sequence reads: CASSLIGQGFPNEQFF. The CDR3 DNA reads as TGCGCCAGCAGCTTGATAGGGCAGGGTTTTCCCAATGAGCAGTTCTTC. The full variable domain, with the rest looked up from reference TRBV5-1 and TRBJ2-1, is KAGVTQTPRYLIKTRGQQVTLSCSPISGHRSVSWYQQTPGQGLQFLFEYFSETQRNKGNFPGRFSGRQFSNSRSEMNVSTLELGDSALYLCASSLIGQGFPNEQFFGPGTRLTVL.

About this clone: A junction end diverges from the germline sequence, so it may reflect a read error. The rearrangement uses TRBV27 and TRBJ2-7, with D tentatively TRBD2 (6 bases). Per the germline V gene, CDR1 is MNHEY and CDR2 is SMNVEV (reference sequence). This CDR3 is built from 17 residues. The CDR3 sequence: CDSSAGSGRGDSYEQYF. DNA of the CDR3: TGTGACAGCAGTGCGGGGTCTGGCAGAGGGGACTCCTACGAGCAGTACTTC.

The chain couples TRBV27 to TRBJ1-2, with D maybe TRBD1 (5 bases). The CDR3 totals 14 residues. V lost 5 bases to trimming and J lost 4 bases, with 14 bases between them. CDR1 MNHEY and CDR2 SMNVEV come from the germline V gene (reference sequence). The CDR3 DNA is TGTGCCAGCAGTCCAGAGACAGACCCCTATGGCTACACCTTC. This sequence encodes CASSPETDPYGYTF.

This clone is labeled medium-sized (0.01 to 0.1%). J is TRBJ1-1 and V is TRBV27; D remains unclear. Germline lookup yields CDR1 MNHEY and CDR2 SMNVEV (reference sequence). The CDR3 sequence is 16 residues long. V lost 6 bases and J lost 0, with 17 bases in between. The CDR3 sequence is CASSPALGHMNTEAFF. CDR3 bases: TGTGCCAGCAGCCCCGCCCTCGGGCATATGAACACTGAAGCTTTCTTT.

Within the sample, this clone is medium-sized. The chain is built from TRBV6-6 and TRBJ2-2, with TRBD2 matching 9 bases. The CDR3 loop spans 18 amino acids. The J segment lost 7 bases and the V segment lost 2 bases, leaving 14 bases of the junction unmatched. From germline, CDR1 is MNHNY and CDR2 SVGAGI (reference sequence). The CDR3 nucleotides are TGTGCCAGCAGTTACGGCGGGAGGGCCCCGGGAAGGGGCGGGGAGCTGTTTTTT. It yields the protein CASSYGGRAPGRGGELFF.

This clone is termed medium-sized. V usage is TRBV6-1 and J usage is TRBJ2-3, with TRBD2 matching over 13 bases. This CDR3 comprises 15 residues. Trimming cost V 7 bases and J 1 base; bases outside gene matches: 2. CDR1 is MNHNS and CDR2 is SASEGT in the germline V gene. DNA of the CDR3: TGTGCCAGCACCGGACTAGCGGGAGGCACAGATACGCAGTATTTT. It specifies CASTGLAGGTDTQYF.

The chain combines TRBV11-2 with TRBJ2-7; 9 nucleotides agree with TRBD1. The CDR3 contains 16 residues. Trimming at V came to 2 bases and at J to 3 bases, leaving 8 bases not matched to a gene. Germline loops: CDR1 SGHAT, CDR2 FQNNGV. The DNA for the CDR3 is TGTGCCAGCAGCTTATACGACTCGACAGGGGGCTACGAGCAGTACTTC. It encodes CASSLYDSTGGYEQYF.

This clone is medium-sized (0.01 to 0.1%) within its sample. The CDR3 sequence is CATSDAYGGENHEQYF. The DNA of the CDR3 is TGTGCCACCAGTGATGCCTATGGAGGGGAGAACCACGAGCAGTACTTC. The rearrangement uses TRBV24-1 and TRBJ2-7, with D maybe TRBD2 (6 bases). The CDR3 has 16 amino acids. The germline gives CDR1 KGHDR, CDR2 SFDVKD. With 3 bases removed from V and 5 bases from J, the gap between germline ends came to 19 bases.

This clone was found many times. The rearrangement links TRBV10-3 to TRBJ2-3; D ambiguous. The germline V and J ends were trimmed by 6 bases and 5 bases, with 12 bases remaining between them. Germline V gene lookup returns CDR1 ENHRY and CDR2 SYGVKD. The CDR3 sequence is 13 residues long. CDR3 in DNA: TGTGCCATCAGGGGGTCCAACGAAGATACGCAGTATTTT. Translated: CAIRGSNEDTQYF.

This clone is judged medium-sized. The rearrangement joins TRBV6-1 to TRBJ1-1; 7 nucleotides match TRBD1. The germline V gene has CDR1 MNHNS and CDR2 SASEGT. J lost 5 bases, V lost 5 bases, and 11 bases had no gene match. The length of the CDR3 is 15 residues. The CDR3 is CASSPYRGGGTEAFF. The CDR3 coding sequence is TGTGCCAGCAGTCCCTACAGGGGCGGGGGGACTGAAGCTTTCTTT.

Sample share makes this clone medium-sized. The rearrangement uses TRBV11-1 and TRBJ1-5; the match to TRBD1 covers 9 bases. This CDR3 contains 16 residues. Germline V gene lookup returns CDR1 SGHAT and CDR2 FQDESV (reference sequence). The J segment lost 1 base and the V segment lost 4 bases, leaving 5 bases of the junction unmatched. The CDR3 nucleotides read TGTGCCAGCAGCTCAGGGGGGACAGGGAGCAATCAGCCCCAGCATTTT. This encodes CASSSGGTGSNQPQHF.

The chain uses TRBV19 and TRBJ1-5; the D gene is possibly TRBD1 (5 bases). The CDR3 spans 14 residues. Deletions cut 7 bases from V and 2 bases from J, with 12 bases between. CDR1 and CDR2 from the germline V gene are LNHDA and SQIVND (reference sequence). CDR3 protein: CASNTGVRNQPQHF. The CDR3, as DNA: TGTGCCAGTAACACGGGGGTACGCAATCAGCCCCAGCATTTT. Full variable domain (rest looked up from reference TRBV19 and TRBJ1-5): DGGITQSPKYLFRKEGQNVTLSCEQNLNHDAMYWYRQDPGQGLRLIYYSQIVNDFQKGDIAEGYSVSREKKESFPLTVTSAQKNPTAFYLCASNTGVRNQPQHFGDGTRLSIL.

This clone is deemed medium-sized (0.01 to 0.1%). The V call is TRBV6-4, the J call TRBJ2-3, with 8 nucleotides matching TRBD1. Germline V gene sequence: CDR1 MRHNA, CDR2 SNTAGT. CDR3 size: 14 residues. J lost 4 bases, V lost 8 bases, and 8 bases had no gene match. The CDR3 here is CASRPGGRADTQYF. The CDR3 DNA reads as TGTGCCAGCCGCCCAGGGGGCAGGGCAGATACGCAGTATTTT.

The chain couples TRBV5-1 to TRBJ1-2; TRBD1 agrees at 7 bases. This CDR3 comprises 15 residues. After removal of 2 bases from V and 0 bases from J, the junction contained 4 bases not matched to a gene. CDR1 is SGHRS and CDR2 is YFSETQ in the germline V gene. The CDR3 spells CASSFKGGANYGYTF. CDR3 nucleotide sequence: TGCGCCAGCAGCTTTAAAGGGGGCGCTAACTATGGCTACACCTTC.

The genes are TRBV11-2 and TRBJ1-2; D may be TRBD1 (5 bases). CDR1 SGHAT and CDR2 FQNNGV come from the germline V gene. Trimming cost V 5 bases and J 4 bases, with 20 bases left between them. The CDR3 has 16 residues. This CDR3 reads CASSPRGGDWSYGYTF. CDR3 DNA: TGTGCCAGCAGCCCACGAGGAGGGGATTGGAGCTATGGCTACACCTTC.

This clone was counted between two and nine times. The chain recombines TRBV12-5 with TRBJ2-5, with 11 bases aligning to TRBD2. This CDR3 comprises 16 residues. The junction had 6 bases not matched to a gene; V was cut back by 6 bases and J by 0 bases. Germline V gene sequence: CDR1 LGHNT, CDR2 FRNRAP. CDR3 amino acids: CASGPGLAGYQETQYF. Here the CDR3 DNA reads TGTGCTAGTGGCCCCGGACTAGCGGGCTACCAAGAGACCCAGTACTTC.

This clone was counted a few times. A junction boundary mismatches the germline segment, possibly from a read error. The CDR3 loop reads CASSDLDTGELFF. CDR3 coding DNA: TGTGCCAGCAGTGACTTGGACACCGGTGAGCTGTTTTTT. This chain connects TRBV6-4 to TRBJ2-2; D might be TRBD1 (5 bases). In germline, CDR1 is MRHNA, CDR2 SNTAGT. The CDR3 has 13 amino acids.

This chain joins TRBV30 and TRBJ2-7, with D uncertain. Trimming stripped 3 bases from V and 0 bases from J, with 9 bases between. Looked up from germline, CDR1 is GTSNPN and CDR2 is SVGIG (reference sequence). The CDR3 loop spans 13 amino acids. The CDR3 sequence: CAWRSTSSYEQYF. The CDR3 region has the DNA TGTGCCTGGAGGAGTACGAGCTCCTACGAGCAGTACTTC. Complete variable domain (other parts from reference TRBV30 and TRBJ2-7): SQTIHQWPATLVQPVGSPLSLECTVEGTSNPNLYWYRQAAGRGLQLLFYSVGIGQISSEVPQNLSASRPQDRQFILSSKKLLLSDSGFYLCAWRSTSSYEQYFGPGTRLTVT.

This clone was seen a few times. CDR3 coding DNA: TGTGCCAGTGTTCAGGGGGCCCCCTACGAGCAGTACTTC. Translating it yields CASVQGAPYEQYF. The chain couples TRBV2 to TRBJ2-7; TRBD1 agrees at 8 bases. Germline V gene sequence: CDR1 SNHLY, CDR2 FYNNEI. Trimming cost V 9 bases and J 2 bases; bases outside gene matches: 6. The CDR3 covers 13 residues.

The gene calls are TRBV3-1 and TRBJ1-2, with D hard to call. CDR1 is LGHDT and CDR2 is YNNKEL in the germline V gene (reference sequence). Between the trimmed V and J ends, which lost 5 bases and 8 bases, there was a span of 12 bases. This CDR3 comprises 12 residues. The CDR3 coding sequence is TGTGCCAGCAGCGCTGGGGTGCGGGGCTACACCTTC. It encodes CASSAGVRGYTF.

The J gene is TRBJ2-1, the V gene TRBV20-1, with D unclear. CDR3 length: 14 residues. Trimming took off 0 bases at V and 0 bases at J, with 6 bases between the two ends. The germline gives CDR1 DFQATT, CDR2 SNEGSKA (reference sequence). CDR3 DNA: TGCAGTGCTAGAGATCTCCTCTCCTACAATGAGCAGTTCTTC. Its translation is CSARDLLSYNEQFF.

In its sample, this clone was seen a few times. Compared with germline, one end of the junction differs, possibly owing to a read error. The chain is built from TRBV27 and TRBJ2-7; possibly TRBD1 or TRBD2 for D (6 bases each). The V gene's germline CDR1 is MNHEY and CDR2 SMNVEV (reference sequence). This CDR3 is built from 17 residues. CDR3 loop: CASSAGPGAGDSYEHYF. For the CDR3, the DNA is TGTGCCAGCAGTGCGGGGCCTGGGGCAGGGGACTCCTACGAGCATTACTTC.

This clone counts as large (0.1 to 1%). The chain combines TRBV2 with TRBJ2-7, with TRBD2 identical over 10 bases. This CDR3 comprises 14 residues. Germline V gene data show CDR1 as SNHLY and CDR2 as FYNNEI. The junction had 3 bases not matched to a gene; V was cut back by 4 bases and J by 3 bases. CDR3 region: CASSGVAGGYEQYF. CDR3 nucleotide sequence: TGTGCCAGCAGTGGGGTAGCGGGAGGCTACGAGCAGTACTTC.

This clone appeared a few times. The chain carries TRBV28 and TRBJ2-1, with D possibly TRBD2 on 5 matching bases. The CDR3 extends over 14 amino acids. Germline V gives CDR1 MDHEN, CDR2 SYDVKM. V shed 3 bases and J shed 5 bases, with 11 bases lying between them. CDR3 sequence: CASSFWTGDNEQFF. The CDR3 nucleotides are TGTGCCAGCAGTTTCTGGACTGGGGACAATGAGCAGTTCTTC.

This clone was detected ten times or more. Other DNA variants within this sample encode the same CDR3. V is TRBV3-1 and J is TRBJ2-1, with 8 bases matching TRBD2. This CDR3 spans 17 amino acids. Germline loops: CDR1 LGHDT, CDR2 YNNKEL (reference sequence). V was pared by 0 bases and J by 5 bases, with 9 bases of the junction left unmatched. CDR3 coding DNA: TGTGCCAGCAGCCAAGATCTTTTTAGCGGGGTAAACAATGAGCAGTTCTTC. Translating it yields CASSQDLFSGVNNEQFF.

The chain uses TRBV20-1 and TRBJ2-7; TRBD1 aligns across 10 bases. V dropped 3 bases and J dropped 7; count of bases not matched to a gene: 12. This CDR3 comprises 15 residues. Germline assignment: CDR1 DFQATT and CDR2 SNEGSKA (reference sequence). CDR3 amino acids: CSASNPGQGSVEQYF. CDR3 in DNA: TGCAGTGCTAGCAATCCGGGACAGGGGTCGGTTGAGCAGTACTTC.

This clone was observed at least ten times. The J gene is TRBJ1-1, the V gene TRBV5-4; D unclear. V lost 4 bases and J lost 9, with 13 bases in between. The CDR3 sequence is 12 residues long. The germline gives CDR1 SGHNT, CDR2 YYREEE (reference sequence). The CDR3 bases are TGTGCCAGCAGCCTATCAGTGGGCAAAGCTTTCTTT. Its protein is CASSLSVGKAFF.

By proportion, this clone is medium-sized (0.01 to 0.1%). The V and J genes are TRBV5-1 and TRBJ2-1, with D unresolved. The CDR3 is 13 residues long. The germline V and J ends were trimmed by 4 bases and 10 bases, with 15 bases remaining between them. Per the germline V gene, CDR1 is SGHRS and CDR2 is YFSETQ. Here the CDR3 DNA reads TGCGCCAGCAGCCCTCGATCCCTCGGAGAGCAGTTCTTC. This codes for CASSPRSLGEQFF.

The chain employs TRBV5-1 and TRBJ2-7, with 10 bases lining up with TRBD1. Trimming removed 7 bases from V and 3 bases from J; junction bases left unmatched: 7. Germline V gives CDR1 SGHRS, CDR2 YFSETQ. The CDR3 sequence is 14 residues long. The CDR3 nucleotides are TGCGCCAGCTCCGGGACAGGGGCCGTCTACGAGCAGTACTTC. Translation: CASSGTGAVYEQYF.

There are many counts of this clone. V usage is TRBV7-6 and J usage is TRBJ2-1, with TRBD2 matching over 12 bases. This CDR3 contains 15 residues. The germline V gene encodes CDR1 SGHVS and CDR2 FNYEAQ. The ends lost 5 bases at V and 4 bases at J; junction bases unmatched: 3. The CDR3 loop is CASSPLAGGYNEQFF. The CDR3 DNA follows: TGTGCCAGCAGCCCCCTAGCGGGAGGGTACAATGAGCAGTTCTTC.